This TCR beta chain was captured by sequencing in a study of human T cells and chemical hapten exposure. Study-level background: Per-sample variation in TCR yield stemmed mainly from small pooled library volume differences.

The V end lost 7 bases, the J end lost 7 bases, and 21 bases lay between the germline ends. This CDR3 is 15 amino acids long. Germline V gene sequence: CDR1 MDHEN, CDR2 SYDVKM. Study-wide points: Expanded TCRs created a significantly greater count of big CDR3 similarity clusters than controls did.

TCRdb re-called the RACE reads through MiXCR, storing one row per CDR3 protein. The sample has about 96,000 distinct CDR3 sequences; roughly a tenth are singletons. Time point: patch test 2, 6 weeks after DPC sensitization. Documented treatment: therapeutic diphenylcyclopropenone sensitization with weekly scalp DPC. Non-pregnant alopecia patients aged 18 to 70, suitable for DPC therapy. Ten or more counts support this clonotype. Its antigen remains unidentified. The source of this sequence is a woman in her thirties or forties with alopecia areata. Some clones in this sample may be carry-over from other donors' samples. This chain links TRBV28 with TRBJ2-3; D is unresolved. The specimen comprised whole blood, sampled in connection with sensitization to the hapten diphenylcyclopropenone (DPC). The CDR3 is CASTPSGLTKNTQYF. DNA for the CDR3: TGTGCCAGCACTCCCTCCGGGCTCACAAAAAATACGCAGTATTTT.